This TCR beta chain was observed in a study of blood T cell repertoires in COVID-19 (TCRdb year 2020). Background on the whole study: The collaborator samples originated in the United States, Italy and Spain and spanned the acute and convalescent phases of COVID-19. The sample metadata nearly always contained a de-identified subject ID, COVID-19 status, age in years and sex. The repertoires were released in a freely available public database intended as a resource for research on the immune response to SARS-CoV-2. Where HLA class I and class II types were available, the types were taken from metadata supplied by the sample provider, not from assay-based typing. The dataset comprised deeply sampled blood TCRbeta repertoires from subjects exposed to, actively infected with, or recovered from COVID-19. The material from the prospective study consisted of cDNA or gDNA derived from T cells, B-cell-depleted T cells, or PBMCs. The samples were drawn from two sources: the first 160 participants of the ongoing ImmuneRACE study, and 1,254 subjects contributed by 6 global collaborators.

On the study overall, not on this receptor specifically: How much clinical and demographic metadata was included differed by source and by participant, and the metadata was provided uncurated.

A word on this clone: What this receptor recognizes is not known. Base qualities are not provided; no much larger clone lies one nucleotide away.

The immunoSEQ Assay, a bias-controlled multiplex PCR, was used to amplify TCRbeta CDR3 regions from genomic DNA. As for the authors' bioinformatics: Nucleated cell counts per sample were estimated from amplification of reference gene primers within the assay. Sequence reads were collapsed and filtered to measure the absolute abundance of every unique TCRbeta CDR3 rearrangement. Productive Simpson clonality was computed per sample as the square root of Simpson's diversity index over productive rearrangements. TCRdb limited this immuneACCESS table to in-frame rearrangements with V and J called. A share of clones is missing; checked studies link under half to unresolved V genes, and the rest is unexplained. The DNA gave D and trimming, while V, J and clone size come from that table. The sample contains 250,000 to 300,000 clones, about 86% of them found a single time. The ten largest clones take up roughly 5.7% of the sample.

Whole blood was collected in K2EDTA tubes by collaborating institutions according to the institutions' own protocols. For TCRbeta analysis, collaborator samples were shipped as frozen whole blood, as isolated PBMCs, or as DNA extracted from either sample type. Cut back by 4 bases and 0 bases, the V and J ends lie 16 bases apart. The germline V gene provides CDR1 MNHEY and CDR2 SVGEGT. Including the terminal cysteine and phenylalanine, the CDR3 comprises 17 residues. Of all the DNA, just the CDR3 is kept, 51 bases in frame from base 1. This TCR was sampled from a man at least 80 years old with acute or convalescent COVID-19. The chain couples TRBV6-2 or TRBV6-3 to TRBJ1-5, and perhaps TRBD1 as D gene, on 5 matching bases. Source material: peripheral blood. The nucleotide sequence is TGTGCCAGCAGTTCCCCGTCCAGGGAGGTTAGCAATCAGCCCCAGCATTTT. This gives the protein CASSSPSREVSNQPQHF.